This is a list of T cell receptor beta chains from one sample in a study of control samples from healthy donors and cancer patients. Some clones are missing from TCRdb's copy, which holds only in-frame ones; the method was immunoSEQ multiplex PCR. The table has 150,000 or so clones, approximately 90% seen once. The sequencing input was blood. The receptors here all came from a man aged 40-49 years in good health. CDR3s include the opening cysteine and the closing phenylalanine or tryptophan. D genes are given only for firm matches. The size of a clone is reported for some rows only, either as once, few or many, or as a class for expanded clones.

D: -
J: TRBJ1-1
size: once
V: TRBV2
DNA: TGTGCCAGCAGTGAATTTCTCCCGGGGACTGAAGCTTTCTTT
CDR3: CASSEFLPGTEAFF

D: -
J: TRBJ2-7
size: -
V: TRBV5-1
DNA: TGCGCCAGCAGCTCCACCGGGACGGGAACCTACGAGCAGTACTTC
CDR3: CASSSTGTGTYEQYF

D: TRBD2
J: TRBJ2-3
size: once
V: TRBV5-4
DNA: TGTGCCAGCAGCTTGATACTAGCGGGGGATAAGTATTTT
CDR3: CASSLILAGDKYF

D: TRBD1
J: TRBJ1-3
size: -
V: TRBV7-2
DNA: TGTGCCAGCAGCGCGGAGACAGGGGGAAACACCATATATTTT
CDR3: CASSAETGGNTIYF

D: TRBD1
J: TRBJ1-2
size: -
V: TRBV24-1
DNA: TGTGCCACCAGGGGAGAGACAGGGCTCTATGGCTACACCTTC
CDR3: CATRGETGLYGYTF

D: -
J: TRBJ2-5
size: -
V: TRBV5-1
DNA: TGCGCCAGCAGCCCGAACGACGGGTCGATCCAGTACTTC
CDR3: CASSPNDGSIQYF

D: -
J: TRBJ2-2
size: -
V: TRBV15
DNA: TGTGCCGTCTCGACCGGGACACTGAACACCGGGGAGCTGTTTTTT
CDR3: CAVSTGTLNTGELFF

D: TRBD1
J: TRBJ1-4
size: -
V: TRBV7-8
DNA: TGTGCCAGCAGCCTTCCGGCCGGGACAGGGAGGGAACCAACTAATGAAAAACTGTTTTTT
CDR3: CASSLPAGTGREPTNEKLFF

D: TRBD1
J: TRBJ2-7
size: -
V: TRBV7-9
DNA: TGTGCCAGCAGCTGGGACAGGGGTCGAGATAGGGACGAGCAGTACTTC
CDR3: CASSWDRGRDRDEQYF

D: -
J: TRBJ1-1
size: -
V: TRBV2
DNA: TGTGCCAGCACCCTCAACACTGAAGCTTTCTTT
CDR3: CASTLNTEAFF

D: TRBD1
J: TRBJ1-5
size: -
V: TRBV28
DNA: TGTGCCAGCAGTCCTGGGGACAGGGTATTTCAGCCCCAGCATTTT
CDR3: CASSPGDRVFQPQHF

D: TRBD1
J: TRBJ1-1
size: -
V: TRBV5-1
DNA: TGCGCCAGCAGCTCCGGGACAGGGACCATGAACACTGAAGCTTTCTTT
CDR3: CASSSGTGTMNTEAFF

D: TRBD1
J: TRBJ1-3
size: -
V: TRBV9
DNA: TGTGCCAGCAGCCCGGGGACAGGGAAAGACACCATATATTTT
CDR3: CASSPGTGKDTIYF

D: TRBD1
J: TRBJ1-1
size: -
V: TRBV9
DNA: TGTGCCAGCAGCGCCACAGGGGGCCGGACTGAAGCTTTCTTT
CDR3: CASSATGGRTEAFF

D: -
J: TRBJ2-2
size: once
V: TRBV6-5
DNA: TGTGCCAGCAGTTACGGGGGGTCCGGGGAGCTGTTTTTT
CDR3: CASSYGGSGELFF

D: TRBD1
J: TRBJ2-2
size: -
V: TRBV30
DNA: TGTGCCTGGAGTGGACAGGGGGGGCTGGAGCTGTTTTTT
CDR3: CAWSGQGGLELFF

D: -
J: TRBJ1-1
size: -
V: TRBV5-1
DNA: TGCGCCAGCAGACAGACAGGAGGGAACACTGAAGCTTTCTTT
CDR3: CASRQTGGNTEAFF

D: -
J: TRBJ2-5
size: once
V: TRBV5-5
DNA: TGTGCCAGCAAACGCTGGGCGGGTGAAGAGACCCAGTACTTC
CDR3: CASKRWAGEETQYF

D: -
J: TRBJ2-5
size: -
V: TRBV7-7
DNA: TGTGCTAGCAGCTTAGCGGCGGTTAGCCAAGAGACCCAGTACTTC
CDR3: CASSLAAVSQETQYF

D: -
J: TRBJ1-1
size: few
V: TRBV18
DNA: TGTGCCAGCTCACCACGGAGGTCCGGGGAGAACACTGAAGCTTTCTTT
CDR3: CASSPRRSGENTEAFF

D: TRBD1
J: TRBJ1-6
size: -
V: TRBV6-5
DNA: TGTGCCAGCAGCTCGGACAGGGTGAATTCACCCCTCCACTTT
CDR3: CASSSDRVNSPLHF

D: TRBD1
J: TRBJ1-1
size: -
V: TRBV9
DNA: TGTGCCAGCAGCGTAGGACAGGGAACTGAAGCTTTCTTT
CDR3: CASSVGQGTEAFF

D: -
J: TRBJ1-1
size: -
V: TRBV12-2
DNA: TGTGCAAGTCGCTTAGTGGGAACGGGCCGCCACACTGAAGCTTTCTTT
CDR3: CASRLVGTGRHTEAFF

D: TRBD1
J: TRBJ1-2
size: -
V: TRBV4-1
DNA: TGCGCCAGCAGCCAAGGCTACAGGGGATACGGCTACACCTTC
CDR3: CASSQGYRGYGYTF

D: -
J: TRBJ1-2
size: -
V: TRBV7-2
DNA: TGTGCCAGCAGCCCCCAGGGCGACTATGGCTACACCTTC
CDR3: CASSPQGDYGYTF

D: -
J: TRBJ2-3
size: -
V: TRBV6-1
DNA: TGTGCCAGCAGTGAACATTTCAGGACTATCCTCACAGATACGCAGTATTTT
CDR3: CASSEHFRTILTDTQYF

D: -
J: TRBJ2-3
size: -
V: TRBV4-1
DNA: TGCGCCAGCAGCCAAGCCTACACAGATACGCAGTATTTT
CDR3: CASSQAYTDTQYF

D: -
J: TRBJ2-7
size: -
V: TRBV6-5
DNA: TGTGCCAGCACGCTCGGGACCTACGAGCAGTACTTC
CDR3: CASTLGTYEQYF